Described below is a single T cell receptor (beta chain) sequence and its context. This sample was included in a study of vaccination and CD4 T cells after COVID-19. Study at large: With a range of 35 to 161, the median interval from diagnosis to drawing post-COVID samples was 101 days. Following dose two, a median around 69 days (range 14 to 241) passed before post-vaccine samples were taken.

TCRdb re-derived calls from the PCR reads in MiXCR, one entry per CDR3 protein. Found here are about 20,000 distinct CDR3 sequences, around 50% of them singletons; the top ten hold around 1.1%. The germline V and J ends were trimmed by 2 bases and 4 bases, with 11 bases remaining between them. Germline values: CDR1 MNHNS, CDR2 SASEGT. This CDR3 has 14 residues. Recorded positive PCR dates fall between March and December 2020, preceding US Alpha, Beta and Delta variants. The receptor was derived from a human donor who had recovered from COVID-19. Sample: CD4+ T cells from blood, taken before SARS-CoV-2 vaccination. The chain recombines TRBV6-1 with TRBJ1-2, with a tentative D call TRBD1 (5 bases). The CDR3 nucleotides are TGTGCCAGCAGTGAAATCGGCGGGGGCTATGGCTACACCTTC. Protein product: CASSEIGGGYGYTF.